What follows describes a single TCR beta chain. Antigen: not known. This entry comes from a study of cytomegalovirus exposure and HLA in healthy donors. General observations from the study: Cytomegalovirus status, reportedly, was diagnosed with high specificity and sensitivity by the classifier.

Profiled with immunoSEQ multiplex PCR; TCRdb holds only in-frame clones, not every one. The sample has some 83,000 clones; roughly 94% are singletons. CDR3 length equals 14 residues. The V gene end was trimmed by 3 bases and the J gene end by 3 bases; junction bases not matched to a gene: 2. The germline V gene has CDR1 MNHNS and CDR2 SASEGT. The TCR comes from a young woman in good health and CMV-seropositive. The sequencing sample was made of PBMCs. The genes are TRBV6-1 and TRBJ1-5; 7 bases are a match to TRBD1. The CDR3, as DNA: TGTGCCAGCAGTGAGGACAGGAACAATCAGCCCCAGCATTTT. Protein: CASSEDRNNQPQHF.